This T cell receptor beta chain was sequenced in a study of T-cell memory formation after mild COVID-19. Study results and caveats: Contracting clones from day 15 to 85 had balanced CD4/CD8; later expanders favoured CD4+.

CDR3 length: 17 residues. V lost 4 bases and J 2 bases, leaving 20 bases between the germline ends. Germline V CDR1 and CDR2: SGDLS, YYNGEE. TCRdb processed the 5' RACE reads anew with MiXCR; each CDR3 protein has one entry. The repertoire includes about 180,000 distinct CDR3 sequences, roughly 20% of them detected once, and under 4.5% sits in the top ten. This clonotype was seen more than once but under ten times. Its target is not known. The material sequenced was PBMCs or a T cell subset sorted from them (not recorded which). The origin of this receptor is a man younger than 30 who had mild COVID-19 (a few samples of this study predate the infection). Cell type and time point are not known. The chain uses TRBV9 and TRBJ2-3; the D gene is possibly TRBD2 (7 bases). The CDR3 here is CASSTGAGARNTDTQYF. The DNA for the CDR3 is TGTGCCAGCAGCACCGGGGCGGGGGCTAGAAACACAGATACGCAGTATTTT.